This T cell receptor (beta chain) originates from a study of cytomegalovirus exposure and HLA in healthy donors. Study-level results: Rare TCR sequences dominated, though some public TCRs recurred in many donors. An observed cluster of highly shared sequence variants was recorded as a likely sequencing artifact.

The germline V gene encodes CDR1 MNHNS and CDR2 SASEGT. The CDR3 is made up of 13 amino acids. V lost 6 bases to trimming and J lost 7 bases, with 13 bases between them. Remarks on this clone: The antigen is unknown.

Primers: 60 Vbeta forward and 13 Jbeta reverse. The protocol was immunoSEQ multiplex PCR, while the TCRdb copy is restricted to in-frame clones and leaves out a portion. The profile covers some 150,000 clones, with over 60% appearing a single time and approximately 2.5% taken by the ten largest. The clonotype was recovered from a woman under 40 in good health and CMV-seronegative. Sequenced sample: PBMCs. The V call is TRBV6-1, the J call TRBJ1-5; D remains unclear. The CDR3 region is CASSENRRQPQHF. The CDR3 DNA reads TGTGCCAGCAGCGAAAATCGGAGACAGCCCCAGCATTTT.